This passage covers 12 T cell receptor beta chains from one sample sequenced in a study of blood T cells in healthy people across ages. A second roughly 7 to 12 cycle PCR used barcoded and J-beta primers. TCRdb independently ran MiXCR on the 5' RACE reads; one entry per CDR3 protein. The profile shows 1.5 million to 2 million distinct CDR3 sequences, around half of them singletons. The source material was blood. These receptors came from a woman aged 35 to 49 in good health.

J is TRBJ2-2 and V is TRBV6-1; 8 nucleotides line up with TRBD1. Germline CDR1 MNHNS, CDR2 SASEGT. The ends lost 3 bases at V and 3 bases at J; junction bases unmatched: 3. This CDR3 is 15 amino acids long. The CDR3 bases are TGTGCCAGCAGTGACCCGGGACAGGACACCGGGGAGCTGTTTTTT. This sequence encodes CASSDPGQDTGELFF.

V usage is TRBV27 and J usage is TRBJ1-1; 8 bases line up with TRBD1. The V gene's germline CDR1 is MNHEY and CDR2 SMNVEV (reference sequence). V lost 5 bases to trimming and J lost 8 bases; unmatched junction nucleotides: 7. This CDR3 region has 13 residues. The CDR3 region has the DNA TGTGCCAGCAGTCAGGGGGCACCTAAAGAAGCTTTCTTT. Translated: CASSQGAPKEAFF.

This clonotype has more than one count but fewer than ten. The CDR3 bases are TGTGCCAGCAGCCAAGACGCAGTGGTGGCTGGCTACACCTTC. The encoded protein is CASSQDAVVAGYTF. This chain uses TRBV7-9 with TRBJ1-2; D is unresolved. Trimming stripped 5 bases from V and 7 bases from J, with 17 bases between. The CDR3 extends over 14 amino acids. The germline gives CDR1 SEHNR, CDR2 FQNEAQ (reference sequence).

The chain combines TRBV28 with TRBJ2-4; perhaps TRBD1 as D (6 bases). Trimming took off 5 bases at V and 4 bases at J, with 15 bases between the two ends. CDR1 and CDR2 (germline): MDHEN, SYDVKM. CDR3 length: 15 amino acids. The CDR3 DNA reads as TGTGCCAGCAGTCCCCCGGGGACAATTAAAAACATTCAGTACTTC. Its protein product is CASSPPGTIKNIQYF.

The CDR3 is CASSALSPGRKDTEAFF. Here the CDR3 DNA reads TGTGCCAGCAGCGCCCTTAGCCCCGGGCGTAAGGACACTGAAGCTTTCTTT. The rearrangement joins TRBV3-1 to TRBJ1-1; no firm D call. Deletions cut 5 bases from V and 3 bases from J, with 22 bases between. Germline CDR1 is LGHDT and CDR2 is YNNKEL (reference sequence). CDR3 size: 17 residues.

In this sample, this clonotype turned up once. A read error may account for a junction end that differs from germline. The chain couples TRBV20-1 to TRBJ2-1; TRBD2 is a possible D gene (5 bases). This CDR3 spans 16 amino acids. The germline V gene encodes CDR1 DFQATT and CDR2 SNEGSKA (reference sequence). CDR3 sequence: CSTRAHGSVNYNEQFF. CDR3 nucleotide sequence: TGCAGTACTAGAGCCCATGGTAGCGTGAATTACAATGAGCAGTTCTTC.

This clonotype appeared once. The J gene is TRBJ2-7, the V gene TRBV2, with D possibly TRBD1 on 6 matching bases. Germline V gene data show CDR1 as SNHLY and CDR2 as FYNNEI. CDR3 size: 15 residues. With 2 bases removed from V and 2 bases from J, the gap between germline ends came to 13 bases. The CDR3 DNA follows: TGTGCCAGCAGTGAACTGGGGACAAGGACCTACGAGCAGTACTTC. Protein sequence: CASSELGTRTYEQYF.

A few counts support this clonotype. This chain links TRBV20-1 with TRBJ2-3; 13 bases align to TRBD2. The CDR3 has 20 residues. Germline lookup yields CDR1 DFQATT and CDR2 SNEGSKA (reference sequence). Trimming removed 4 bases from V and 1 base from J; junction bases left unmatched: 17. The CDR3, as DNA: TGCAGTGCTAACTTTGGACTAGCGGGGGTAGGCGTATCTGGCACAGATACGCAGTATTTT. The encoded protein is CSANFGLAGVGVSGTDTQYF.

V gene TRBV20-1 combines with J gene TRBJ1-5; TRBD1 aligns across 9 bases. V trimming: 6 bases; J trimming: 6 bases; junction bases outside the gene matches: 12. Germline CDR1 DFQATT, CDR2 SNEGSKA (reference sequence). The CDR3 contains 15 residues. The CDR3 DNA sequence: TGCAGTGCCAAGAGCACAGGGGGCTGGGGTCAGCCCCAGCATTTT. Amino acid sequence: CSAKSTGGWGQPQHF.

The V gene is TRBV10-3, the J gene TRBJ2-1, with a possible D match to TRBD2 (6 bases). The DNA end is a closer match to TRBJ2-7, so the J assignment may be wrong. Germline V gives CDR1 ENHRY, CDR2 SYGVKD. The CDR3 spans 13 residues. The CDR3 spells CAIRGTDYNEQYF. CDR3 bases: TGTGCCATCAGGGGGACTGACTACAATGAGCAGTACTTC.

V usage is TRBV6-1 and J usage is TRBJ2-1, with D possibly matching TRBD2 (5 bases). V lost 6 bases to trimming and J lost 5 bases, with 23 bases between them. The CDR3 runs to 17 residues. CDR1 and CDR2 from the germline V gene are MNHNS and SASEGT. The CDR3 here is CASSILRARVADNEQFF. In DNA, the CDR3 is TGTGCCAGCAGCATACTAAGGGCGAGGGTTGCGGACAATGAGCAGTTCTTC.

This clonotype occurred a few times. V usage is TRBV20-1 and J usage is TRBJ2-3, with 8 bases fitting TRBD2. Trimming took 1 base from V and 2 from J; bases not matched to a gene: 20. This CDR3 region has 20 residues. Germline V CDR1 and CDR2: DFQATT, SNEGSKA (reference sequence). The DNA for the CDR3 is TGCAGTGCTAGAGTTCTCTGGACTAGCTCCTTGCCCTGGACCACAGATACGCAGTATTTT. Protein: CSARVLWTSSLPWTTDTQYF.